One sample yielded the 3 T cell receptor beta chains listed below, sequenced in a study of blood T cell repertoires in COVID-19. The protocol was immunoSEQ multiplex PCR, while the TCRdb copy is restricted to in-frame clones and leaves out a portion. The sample lists 20,000 or so clones, approximately 85% occurring once. The sequenced sample was peripheral blood. All receptors derive from a man aged 80 or over with acute or convalescent COVID-19.

The chain uses TRBV28 and TRBJ1-3, with D perhaps matching TRBD1 (6 bases). The V gene's germline CDR1 is MDHEN and CDR2 SYDVKM. The CDR3 contains 18 residues. Trimming removed 4 bases at V and 1 base at J, with 20 bases between. The CDR3 loop is CASSSRFEGELSGNTIYF. CDR3 nucleotides: TGTGCCAGCAGTTCGCGATTCGAGGGGGAGTTATCTGGAAACACCATATATTTT.

This chain links TRBV3-1 (or the pseudogene TRBV3-2) with TRBJ2-7; TRBD1 matches 7 bases. The germline V gene has CDR1 LGHDT and CDR2 YNNKEL (reference sequence). With 4 bases clipped from V and 4 bases from J, the junction kept 7 bases outside the gene matches. The CDR3 runs 14 residues. The CDR3 loop is CASSPQDRYYEQYF. The CDR3 DNA follows: TGTGCCAGCAGCCCCCAGGACAGGTATTACGAGCAGTACTTC.

V gene TRBV27 combines with J gene TRBJ1-2, with 9 bases aligning to TRBD1. V was pared by 1 base and J by 4 bases, with 4 bases of the junction left unmatched. The CDR3 contains 15 residues. The V gene's germline CDR1 is MNHEY and CDR2 SMNVEV (reference sequence). The CDR3 nucleotides read TGTGCCAGCAGTTTATGGGGACAGGGATTCTATGGCTACACCTTC. Its translation is CASSLWGQGFYGYTF.